These T cell receptor beta chains were read from a single sample in a study of vaccination and CD4 T cells after COVID-19. TCRdb itself ran the PCR reads through MiXCR, one entry per CDR3 protein. The table records roughly 20,000 distinct CDR3 sequences, over 60% of them present only once. Their antigens are not known. This sample comprised CD4+ T cells from blood, cultured in vitro, obtained after SARS-CoV-2 vaccination. Every receptor here comes from a human donor who received a COVID-19 vaccine. The CDR3 runs from the conserved cysteine through the conserved F or W. Fields, in order: D gene, CDR3 length, clone size, J gene, V gene, CDR3 protein, CDR3 DNA. D genes are given only for firm matches. Size is stated for part of the rows, as once, few or many counts, or as a class when the clone is expanded.

>TRBD1|15|once|TRBJ1-5|TRBV15
CATSRDRASNQPQHF
TGTGCCACCAGCAGGGACAGGGCAAGCAATCAGCCCCAGCATTTT
>TRBD1|15|.|TRBJ1-3|TRBV7-2
CASSSQDRDFATIYF
TGTGCCAGCAGCTCACAGGACAGGGACTTCGCCACCATATATTTT
>.|11|.|TRBJ1-1|TRBV29-1
CSVEQFTEAFF
TGCAGCGTTGAACAGTTCACTGAAGCTTTCTTT
>.|12|.|TRBJ2-7|TRBV20-1
CSATRGAHEQYF
TGCAGTGCTACGAGGGGGGCTCACGAGCAGTACTTC
>.|15|.|TRBJ2-7|TRBV7-2
CASSLAAGPSYEQYF
TGTGCCAGCAGCTTAGCGGCGGGACCGTCCTACGAGCAGTACTTC
>.|13|.|TRBJ1-1|TRBV2
CASSLTRGTEAFF
TGTGCCAGCAGCTTGACCCGGGGAACTGAAGCTTTCTTT
>TRBD1|14|.|TRBJ1-1|TRBV25-1
CASSAYRGNTEAFF
TGTGCCAGCAGTGCTTACAGGGGGAACACTGAAGCTTTCTTT
>.|19|.|TRBJ1-5|TRBV19
CASSIRGGPTLYSNQPQHF
TGTGCCAGTAGTATACGGGGCGGACCCACACTATATAGCAATCAGCCCCAGCATTTT
>TRBD1|14|.|TRBJ1-1|TRBV30
CAWDKQGIGTEAFF
TGTGCCTGGGATAAACAGGGGATCGGGACTGAAGCTTTCTTT
>.|14|.|TRBJ1-1|TRBV5-1
CASSLDGLGTEAFF
TGCGCCAGCAGCTTGGATGGGCTGGGGACTGAAGCTTTCTTT
>TRBD1|14|.|TRBJ2-5|TRBV20-1
CSARAGTAQETQYF
TGCAGTGCTAGAGCCGGGACAGCCCAAGAGACCCAGTACTTC
>TRBD2|14|.|TRBJ2-2|TRBV30
CAWGLAGLGGELFF
TGTGCCTGGGGACTAGCGGGCTTGGGCGGGGAGCTGTTTTTT
>.|18|.|TRBJ1-2|TRBV19
CASSRPGLVRFPYNGYTF
TGTGCCAGTAGTAGGCCGGGGCTGGTTCGATTCCCCTATAACGGCTACACCTTC
>TRBD1|15|.|TRBJ2-2|TRBV12-3/TRBV12-4
CASSRDRGPTGELFF
TGTGCCAGCAGCCGGGACAGGGGACCAACCGGGGAGCTGTTTTTT
>.|18|once|TRBJ1-3|TRBV2
CASRRLGMGVNTGNTIYF
TGTGCCAGCAGAAGGCTTGGCATGGGAGTTAATACTGGAAACACCATATATTTT
>TRBD1|13|once|TRBJ1-2|TRBV24-1
CATRPDRGDGYTF
TGTGCCACCAGGCCGGACAGGGGAGATGGCTACACCTTC
>.|13|.|TRBJ1-2|TRBV7-9
CASSPRVNYGYTF
TGTGCCAGCAGCCCCAGGGTTAACTATGGCTACACCTTC
>.|13|.|TRBJ1-4|TRBV19
CATKRDGNEKLFF
TGTGCCACCAAACGGGACGGTAATGAAAAACTGTTTTTT
>TRBD1|18|.|TRBJ1-1|TRBV28
CASSLRQGGTLGDTEAFF
TGTGCCAGCAGTTTAAGACAGGGAGGAACTCTAGGTGACACTGAAGCTTTCTTT
>.|15|.|TRBJ1-3|TRBV19
CASSIVGEGGNTIYF
TGTGCCAGTAGTATCGTCGGGGAAGGTGGAAACACCATATATTTT
>TRBD1|14|once|TRBJ1-2|TRBV27
CASSPQVTGVGYTF
TGTGCCAGCAGCCCCCAAGTGACAGGGGTTGGCTACACCTTC
>.|14|.|TRBJ2-3|TRBV24-1
CATRSGASTDTQYF
TGTGCCACCAGGTCCGGGGCCAGCACAGATACGCAGTATTTT
>TRBD1|14|once|TRBJ1-3|TRBV20-1
CSAGDSNSGNTIYF
TGCAGTGCTGGGGACAGTAACTCTGGAAACACCATATATTTT
>.|16|.|TRBJ1-2|TRBV15
CATSATRGGWGYGYTF
TGTGCCACCAGCGCCACCCGGGGGGGCTGGGGCTATGGCTACACCTTC
>TRBD1|16|.|TRBJ1-3|TRBV20-1
CSARDIDREEGNTIYF
TGCAGTGCTAGGGACATTGACAGGGAGGAAGGAAACACCATATATTTT
>TRBD1|15|.|TRBJ2-5|TRBV9
CASSFGTGGWETQYF
TGTGCCAGCAGCTTCGGGACAGGGGGTTGGGAGACCCAGTACTTC
>TRBD1|14|.|TRBJ1-5|TRBV2
CASRPRTGGLNLYF
TGTGCCAGCAGGCCGAGGACAGGGGGACTCAATCTGTATTTT
>TRBD1|13|.|TRBJ1-2|TRBV7-8
CASTQGASYGYTF
TGTGCCAGCACCCAGGGGGCTAGCTATGGCTACACCTTC
>.|14|.|TRBJ1-5|TRBV12-3/TRBV12-4
CASDVVQSNQPQHF
TGTGCCAGCGACGTGGTACAAAGCAATCAGCCCCAGCATTTT
>TRBD1|14|few|TRBJ2-5|TRBV15
CATLKGGRRETQYF
TGTGCCACCCTTAAAGGGGGCCGGAGGGAGACCCAGTACTTC
>TRBD1|17|.|TRBJ1-1|TRBV5-4
CASSGGQGAGMKTEAFF
TGTGCCAGCAGCGGGGGACAGGGGGCAGGAATGAAGACTGAAGCTTTCTTT
>TRBD2|15|.|TRBJ2-3|TRBV19
CASKELAGGGDTQYF
TGTGCCAGTAAGGAGCTAGCGGGGGGTGGAGATACGCAGTATTTT
>TRBD1|16|.|TRBJ1-6|TRBV19
CASSKPQGARGSPLHF
TGTGCCAGTAGTAAACCCCAGGGGGCGCGGGGGTCACCCCTCCACTTT